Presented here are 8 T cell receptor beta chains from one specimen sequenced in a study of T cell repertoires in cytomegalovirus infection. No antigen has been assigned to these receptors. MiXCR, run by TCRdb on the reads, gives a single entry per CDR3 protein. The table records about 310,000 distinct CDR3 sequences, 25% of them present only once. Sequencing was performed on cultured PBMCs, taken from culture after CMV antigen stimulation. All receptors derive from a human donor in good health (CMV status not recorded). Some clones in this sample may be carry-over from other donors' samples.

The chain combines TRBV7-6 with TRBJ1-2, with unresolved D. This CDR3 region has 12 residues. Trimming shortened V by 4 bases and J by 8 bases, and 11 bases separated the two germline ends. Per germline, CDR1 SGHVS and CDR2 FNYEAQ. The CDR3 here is CASSSGERGYTF. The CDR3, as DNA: TGTGCCAGCAGCTCTGGGGAGAGGGGCTACACCTTC.

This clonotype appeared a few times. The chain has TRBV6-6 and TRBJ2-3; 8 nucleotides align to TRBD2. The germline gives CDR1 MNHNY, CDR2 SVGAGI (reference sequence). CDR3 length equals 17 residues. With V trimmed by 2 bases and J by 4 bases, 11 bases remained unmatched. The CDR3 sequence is CASSYPGGQGPPDTQYF. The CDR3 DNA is TGTGCCAGCAGTTACCCGGGAGGGCAGGGGCCCCCAGATACGCAGTATTTT.

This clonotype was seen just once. CDR3 amino acids: CATSRDRGTGELFF. CDR3 DNA: TGTGCCACCAGCAGAGATCGGGGCACCGGGGAGCTGTTTTTT. This chain uses TRBV15 with TRBJ2-2; TRBD2 might be the D (5 bases). The length of the CDR3 is 14 residues. Trimming removed 0 bases from V and 4 bases from J, with 6 bases in between. Per germline, CDR1 LNHNV and CDR2 YYDKDF (reference sequence).

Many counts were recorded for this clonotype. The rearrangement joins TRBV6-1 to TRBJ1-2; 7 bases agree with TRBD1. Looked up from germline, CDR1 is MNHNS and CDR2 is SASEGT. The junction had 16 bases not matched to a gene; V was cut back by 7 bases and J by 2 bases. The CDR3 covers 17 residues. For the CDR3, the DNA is TGTGCCAGCATCCCTGGGGGGAGAGACAGGGAGAACTATGGCTACACCTTC. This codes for CASIPGGRDRENYGYTF.

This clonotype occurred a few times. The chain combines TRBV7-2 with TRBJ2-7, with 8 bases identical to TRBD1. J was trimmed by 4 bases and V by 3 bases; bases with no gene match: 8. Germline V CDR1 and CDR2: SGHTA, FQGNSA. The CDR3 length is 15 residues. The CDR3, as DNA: TGTGCCAGCAGCTTCGGACAGGGACTGGTTTACGAGCAGTACTTC. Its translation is CASSFGQGLVYEQYF. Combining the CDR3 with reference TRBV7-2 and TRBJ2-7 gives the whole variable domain GAGVSQSPSNKVTEKGKDVELRCDPISGHTALYWYRQSLGQGLEFLIYFQGNSAPDKSGLPSDRFSAERTGGSVSTLTIQRTQQEDSAVYLCASSFGQGLVYEQYFGPGTRLTVT.

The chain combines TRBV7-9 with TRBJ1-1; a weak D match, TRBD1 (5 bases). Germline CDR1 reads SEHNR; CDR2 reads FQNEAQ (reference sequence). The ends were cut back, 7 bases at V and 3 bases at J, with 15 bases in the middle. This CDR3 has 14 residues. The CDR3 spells CASISGRPDTEAFF. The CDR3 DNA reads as TGTGCCAGCATCTCAGGGAGACCTGACACTGAAGCTTTCTTT.

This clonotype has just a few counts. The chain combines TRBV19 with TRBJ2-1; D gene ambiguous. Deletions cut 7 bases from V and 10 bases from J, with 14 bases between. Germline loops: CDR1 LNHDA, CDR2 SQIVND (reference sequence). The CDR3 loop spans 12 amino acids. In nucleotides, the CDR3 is TGTGCCAGTATGGACGGAACGTCGGAGCAGTTCTTC. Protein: CASMDGTSEQFF.

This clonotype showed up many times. In DNA form, the CDR3 reads TGTGCCAGCAGACCCTCCGGGACAGGGTACAATGAGCAGTTCTTC. Its protein is CASRPSGTGYNEQFF. This chain joins TRBV6-1 and TRBJ2-1; the match to TRBD1 covers 9 bases. Trimming removed 6 bases from V and 4 bases from J; junction bases left unmatched: 7. The germline V gene encodes CDR1 MNHNS and CDR2 SASEGT. The CDR3 sequence is 15 residues long.